The 24 T cell receptor beta chains listed next were all sequenced from one sample in a study of OX40 agonist ivuxolimab in advanced cancers. TCRdb's table, derived via immunoSEQ multiplex PCR, lists solely in-frame clones and lacks some. The data hold some 65,000 clones, with more than 60% observed a single time. Sample: CD4+ or CD8+ T cells sorted from blood, taken in a trial of the OX40 agonist ivuxolimab. The receptors were gathered from an adult with an advanced solid tumor such as melanoma, head and neck, liver or kidney cancer.

The V gene is TRBV28, the J gene TRBJ1-4; D unresolved. The V and J ends lost 3 bases and 7 bases respectively, with 6 bases between them. Looked up from germline, CDR1 is MDHEN and CDR2 is SYDVKM. This CDR3 has 12 residues. The CDR3 DNA reads as TGTGCCAGCAGTTTTAAGAGTGAAAAACTGTTTTTT. Translating it yields CASSFKSEKLFF.

This clone was recorded a few times. The J gene is TRBJ1-3, the V gene TRBV5-1; tentative D call: TRBD1 (5 bases). Germline V lookup: CDR1 SGHRS, CDR2 YFSETQ. Trimming cost V 0 bases and J 0 bases, with 7 bases left between them. This CDR3 spans 15 amino acids. CDR3 sequence (DNA): TGCGCCAGCAGCTTGGAGGGGCCCTCTGGAAACACCATATATTTT. Encoded protein: CASSLEGPSGNTIYF.

CDR3 bases: TGTGCCAGCAGCTTGGGGGAGGGGACGAGCAATCAGCCCCAGCATTTT. Protein sequence: CASSLGEGTSNQPQHF. The chain links TRBV5-5 to TRBJ1-5; D may be TRBD1 (5 bases). The V and J ends lost 0 bases and 1 base respectively, with 11 bases between them. The CDR3 totals 16 residues. Germline V lookup: CDR1 SGHKS, CDR2 YYEKEE (reference sequence).

This clone was counted only a few times. The genes are TRBV5-1 and TRBJ2-3, with D possibly being TRBD1 (5 bases). Germline CDR1 SGHRS, CDR2 YFSETQ. CDR3 length: 15 residues. Deletions cut 7 bases from V and 1 base from J, with 16 bases between. The CDR3 sequence: CASRWRPTGTDTQYF. CDR3 coding DNA: TGCGCCAGCCGCTGGAGACCGACAGGCACAGATACGCAGTATTTT.

The chain employs TRBV7-8 and TRBJ1-6, with 8 bases fitting TRBD1. V lost 0 bases, J lost 5 bases, and 9 bases stayed unmatched. Germline CDR1 and CDR2: SGHVS and FQNEAQ. The CDR3 has 18 amino acids. The CDR3 sequence: CASSLAQAGGLNNSPLHF. The CDR3 region has the DNA TGTGCCAGCAGCTTAGCGCAGGCAGGGGGCTTGAATAATTCACCCCTCCACTTT.

The sample holds a few counts of this clone. The chain is built from TRBV18 and TRBJ1-1; 10 nucleotides line up with TRBD1. This CDR3 spans 16 amino acids. In germline, CDR1 is KGHSH, CDR2 LQKENI. V lost 3 bases, J lost 2 bases, and 6 bases stayed unmatched. As DNA, the CDR3 is TGTGCCAGCTCACCCGGGACAGGGGACCTAAACACTGAAGCTTTCTTT. Protein product: CASSPGTGDLNTEAFF.

This clone is a singleton in its sample. V usage is TRBV5-5 and J usage is TRBJ1-5, with 8 bases lining up with TRBD1. V shed 1 base, J shed 9 bases, and the junction held 6 bases outside the gene matches. CDR3 length: 14 amino acids. Germline loops: CDR1 SGHKS, CDR2 YYEKEE (reference sequence). The CDR3 is CASSLIQGERPQHF. CDR3 bases: TGTGCCAGCAGCTTGATACAGGGGGAACGGCCCCAGCATTTT.

The J gene is TRBJ2-7, the V gene TRBV19, with a weak D call TRBD2 (7 bases). CDR1 LNHDA and CDR2 SQIVND come from the germline V gene (reference sequence). The CDR3 length is 19 residues. Trimming pared 6 bases from V and 0 bases from J, leaving 27 bases between. The CDR3 loop is CASSLRGGAVFPGSYEQYF. The CDR3 nucleotides read TGTGCCAGTAGCCTCCGAGGGGGGGCTGTTTTCCCGGGCTCCTACGAGCAGTACTTC.

Regarding this clone: Its ends do not fully match the called genes, so a read error is possible. The chain recombines TRBV9 with TRBJ2-7; 11 bases align to TRBD1. This CDR3 is built from 13 residues. Germline loops: CDR1 SGDLS, CDR2 YYNGEE. The CDR3 loop is CASSAKGQGAQHF. For the CDR3, the DNA is TGTGCCAGCAGCGCCAAAGGACAGGGGGCCCAGCACTTC. The entire variable domain, with the rest obtained from reference TRBV9 and TRBJ2-7, is as follows: DSGVTQTPKHLITATGQRVTLRCSPRSGDLSVYWYQQSLDQGLQFLIQYYNGEERAKGNILERFSAQQFPDLHSELNLSSLELGDSALYFCASSAKGQGAQHFGPGTRLTVT.

In its sample, this clone was seen a few times. The chain couples TRBV5-1 to TRBJ1-4; no firm D call. The germline gives CDR1 SGHRS, CDR2 YFSETQ. This CDR3 is built from 14 residues. With 1 base removed from V and 7 bases from J, the gap between germline ends came to 11 bases. CDR3 in DNA: TGCGCCAGCAGCTTGTTAGGTTTCGGTGAAAAACTGTTTTTT. Protein product: CASSLLGFGEKLFF.

The V call is TRBV14, the J call TRBJ2-2, with D possibly being TRBD2 (5 bases). CDR3 length: 17 residues. Germline loops: CDR1 SGHDN, CDR2 FVKESK. V lost 0 bases and J lost 4, with 15 bases in between. CDR3 coding DNA: TGTGCCAGCAGCCAAGATCAAGTCTGGGCGGGCACCGGGGAGCTGTTTTTT. Residues: CASSQDQVWAGTGELFF.

The V gene is TRBV28, the J gene TRBJ2-1; D is ambiguous. Germline CDR1 MDHEN, CDR2 SYDVKM. Trimming pared 3 bases from V and 6 bases from J, leaving 6 bases between. There are 12 residues in the CDR3. CDR3 DNA: TGTGCCAGCAGTTTTTTAGCCAATGAGCAGTTCTTC. As protein: CASSFLANEQFF.

The chain employs TRBV6-1 and TRBJ1-2; 7 bases are shared with TRBD1. Germline CDR1 and CDR2: MNHNS and SASEGT. The CDR3 runs 11 residues. Trimming cost V 11 bases and J 7 bases; bases outside gene matches: 7. The CDR3 region has the DNA TGTGCCGCCACAGGGGACGCTGGCTACACCTTC. It yields the protein CAATGDAGYTF.

The V and J genes are TRBV5-1 and TRBJ2-4, with no clear D. CDR3 length: 16 amino acids. The germline V gene encodes CDR1 SGHRS and CDR2 YFSETQ. Trimming pared 0 bases from V and 0 bases from J, leaving 10 bases between. CDR3 residues: CASSLEGGVAKNIQYF. In nucleotides, the CDR3 is TGCGCCAGCAGCTTGGAAGGCGGAGTAGCCAAAAACATTCAGTACTTC.

The chain combines TRBV30 with TRBJ1-5; 8 positions match TRBD1. Germline values: CDR1 GTSNPN, CDR2 SVGIG (reference sequence). V trimming: 7 bases; J trimming: 2 bases; junction bases outside the gene matches: 4. This CDR3 region has 13 residues. In DNA, the CDR3 is TGTGCCTTCACGGGACAGGGCAATCAGCCCCAGCATTTT. Residues: CAFTGQGNQPQHF. Drawing the rest from reference TRBV30 and TRBJ1-5, the complete variable domain is SQTIHQWPATLVQPVGSPLSLECTVEGTSNPNLYWYRQAAGRGLQLLFYSVGIGQISSEVPQNLSASRPQDRQFILSSKKLLLSDSGFYLCAFTGQGNQPQHFGDGTRLSIL.

The chain has TRBV28 and TRBJ1-2; D uncertain. The V gene lost 7 bases and the J gene lost 5 bases, with 20 bases spanning the gap. Germline V gene sequence: CDR1 MDHEN, CDR2 SYDVKM. The CDR3 contains 15 residues. In nucleotides, the CDR3 is TGTGCCAGCACGGAGAGCGTTGGCGGTCGGTATGGCTACACCTTC. Translating it yields CASTESVGGRYGYTF.

The chain uses TRBV27 and TRBJ1-4; 7 bases match TRBD1. The germline V gene encodes CDR1 MNHEY and CDR2 SMNVEV (reference sequence). J was trimmed by 2 bases and V by 6 bases; bases with no gene match: 6. CDR3 length: 15 residues. CDR3 protein: CASRSTGQTNEKLFF. The CDR3 nucleotides read TGTGCCAGCAGGAGTACGGGACAGACTAATGAAAAACTGTTTTTT. The full variable domain, completed using reference TRBV27 and TRBJ1-4, is EAQVTQNPRYLITVTGKKLTVTCSQNMNHEYMSWYRQDPGLGLRQIYYSMNVEVTDKGDVPEGYKVSRKEKRNFPLILESPSPNQTSLYFCASRSTGQTNEKLFFGSGTQLSVL.

This chain links TRBV4-1 with TRBJ1-4; tentatively, D is TRBD1 (6 bases). CDR3 length: 15 residues. Trimming took off 4 bases at V and 6 bases at J, with 15 bases between the two ends. Germline-derived CDR1 and CDR2 are MGHRA and YSYEKL. The DNA of the CDR3 is TGCGCCAGCAGCCCAGAGGGGGGTTCGGATGAAAAACTGTTTTTT. Amino acid sequence: CASSPEGGSDEKLFF.

The chain carries TRBV28 and TRBJ1-1; 10 positions match TRBD1. Per germline, CDR1 MDHEN and CDR2 SYDVKM. This CDR3 comprises 16 residues. V was pared by 5 bases and J by 5 bases, with 11 bases of the junction left unmatched. The CDR3 sequence is CASSPGQGGGSTEAFF. The CDR3 nucleotides are TGTGCCAGCAGTCCCGGACAGGGGGGAGGAAGTACTGAAGCTTTCTTT. Using reference TRBV28 and TRBJ1-1 for the parts outside the CDR3, the full variable domain is DVKVTQSSRYLVKRTGEKVFLECVQDMDHENMFWYRQDPGLGLRLIYFSYDVKMKEKGDIPEGYSVSREKKERFSLILESASTNQTSMYLCASSPGQGGGSTEAFFGQGTRLTVV.

V usage is TRBV19 and J usage is TRBJ1-4; the match to TRBD1 covers 9 bases. The V and J ends lost 6 bases and 0 bases, in that order; junction bases with no gene match: 17. The CDR3 sequence is 20 residues long. Looked up from germline, CDR1 is LNHDA and CDR2 is SQIVND (reference sequence). CDR3 nucleotide sequence: TGTGCCAGTAGCCTCCGGTACAGGGGGCCTTCGCAATCAACTAATGAAAAACTGTTTTTT. Protein product: CASSLRYRGPSQSTNEKLFF.

In its sample, this clone is medium-sized. The chain carries TRBV7-3 and TRBJ1-1; D gene unclear. Trimming pared 0 bases from V and 1 base from J, leaving 12 bases between. Germline-derived CDR1 and CDR2 are SGHTA and FQGTGA. This CDR3 region has 16 residues. The CDR3 is CASSLTLWRANTEAFF. CDR3 in DNA: TGTGCCAGCAGCTTAACCCTCTGGCGGGCGAACACTGAAGCTTTCTTT.

This clone showed up just a few times. The V gene is TRBV9, the J gene TRBJ2-2; TRBD1 aligns across 9 bases. V dropped 7 bases and J dropped 1; count of bases not matched to a gene: 8. CDR1 is SGDLS, CDR2 YYNGEE, per germline. This CDR3 comprises 16 residues. In DNA, the CDR3 is TGTGCCAGCCGGAGGGGGGACAGGGTGAACACCGGGGAGCTGTTTTTT. This encodes CASRRGDRVNTGELFF.

This sequence joins TRBV5-5 and TRBJ1-5; no definite D call. The germline V gene encodes CDR1 SGHKS and CDR2 YYEKEE (reference sequence). V gave up 1 base and J gave up 0 bases, with 8 bases separating them. This CDR3 is 15 amino acids long. The CDR3 reads CASSLSGNSNQPQHF. The DNA of the CDR3 is TGTGCCAGCAGCTTGTCGGGGAATAGCAATCAGCCCCAGCATTTT.

This chain's CDR3 is CATKSLGGGIEQYF. For the CDR3, the DNA is TGTGCCACCAAAAGCCTTGGGGGCGGGATCGAGCAGTACTTC. The chain links TRBV19 to TRBJ2-7, with D perhaps given as TRBD1 or TRBD2 (6 bases each). The CDR3 consists of 14 residues. Looked up from germline, CDR1 is LNHDA and CDR2 is SQIVND (reference sequence). V shed 10 bases and J shed 6 bases, with 22 bases lying between them.